This entry concerns a single T cell receptor (beta chain). The treatment is: oral pan-JAK inhibitor, 5-10 mg twice daily. Following RNA extraction, reverse transcription yielded cDNA that acted as the sequencing template. Generated by immunoSEQ multiplex PCR, the TCRdb table keeps only in-frame clones and is missing some. The table has 180,000 or so clones, approximately 53% seen once. CDR3 size: 15 residues. Unmatched junction bases numbered 7, after V lost 3 bases and J lost 4 bases. Germline V gene lookup returns CDR1 SGHVS and CDR2 FQNEAQ. These data belong to a study of CD8+ T cells in alopecia areata. In the study overall: Treated patients were dosed with oral tofacitinib, taking 5 to 10 mg twice daily. Scalp area affected, as a percentage, set the severity score of treated patients.

The rearrangement links TRBV7-8 to TRBJ1-2; 8 bases are a match to TRBD1. The receptor was isolated from a human donor with alopecia areata. This specimen was CD8+ T cells sorted from blood, taken at week 24, from a patient treated with tofacitinib. The chain's CDR3 is CASSFGQGVGYGYTF. DNA of the CDR3: TGTGCCAGCAGCTTCGGACAGGGTGTAGGCTATGGCTACACCTTC. Filled out from reference TRBV7-8 and TRBJ1-2, the complete variable domain reads GAGVSQSPRYKVAKRGQDVALRCDPISGHVSLFWYQQALGQGPEFLTYFQNEAQLDKSGLPSDRFFAERPEGSVSTLKIQRTQQEDSAVYLCASSFGQGVGYGYTFGSGTRLTVV.